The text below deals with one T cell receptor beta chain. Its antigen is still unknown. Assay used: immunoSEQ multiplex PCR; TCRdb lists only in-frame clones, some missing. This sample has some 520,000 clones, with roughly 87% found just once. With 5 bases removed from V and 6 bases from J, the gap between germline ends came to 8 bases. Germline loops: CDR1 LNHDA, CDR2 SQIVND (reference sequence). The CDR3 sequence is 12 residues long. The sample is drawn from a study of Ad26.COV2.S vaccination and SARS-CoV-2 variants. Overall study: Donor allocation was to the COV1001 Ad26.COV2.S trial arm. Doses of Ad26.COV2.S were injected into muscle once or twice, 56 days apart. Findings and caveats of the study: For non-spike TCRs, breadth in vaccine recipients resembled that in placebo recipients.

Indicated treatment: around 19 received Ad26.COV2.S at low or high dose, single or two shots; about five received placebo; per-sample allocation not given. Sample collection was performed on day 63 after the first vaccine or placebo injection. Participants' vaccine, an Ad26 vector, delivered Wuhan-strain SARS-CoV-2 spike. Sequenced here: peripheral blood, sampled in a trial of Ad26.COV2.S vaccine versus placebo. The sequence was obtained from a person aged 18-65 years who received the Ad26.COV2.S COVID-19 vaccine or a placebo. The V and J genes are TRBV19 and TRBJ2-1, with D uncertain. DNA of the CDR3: TGTGCCAGTAGTCTCGAACGCAATGAGCAGTTCTTC. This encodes CASSLERNEQFF. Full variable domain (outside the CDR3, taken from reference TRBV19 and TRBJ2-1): DGGITQSPKYLFRKEGQNVTLSCEQNLNHDAMYWYRQDPGQGLRLIYYSQIVNDFQKGDIAEGYSVSREKKESFPLTVTSAQKNPTAFYLCASSLERNEQFFGPGTRLTVL.